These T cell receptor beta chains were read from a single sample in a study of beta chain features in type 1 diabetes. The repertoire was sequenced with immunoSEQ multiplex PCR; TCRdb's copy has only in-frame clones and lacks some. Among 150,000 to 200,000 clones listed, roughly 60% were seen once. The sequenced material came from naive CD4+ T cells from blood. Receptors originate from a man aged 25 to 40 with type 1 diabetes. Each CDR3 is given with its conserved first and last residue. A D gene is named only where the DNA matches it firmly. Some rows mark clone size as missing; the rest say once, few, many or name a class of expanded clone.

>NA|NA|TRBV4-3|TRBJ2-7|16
TGCGCCAGCAGCCAAGATATGTCAGGAGCTACCTACGAGCAGTACTTC
CASSQDMSGATYEQYF
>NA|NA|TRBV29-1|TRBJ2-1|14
TGCAGCGTCCTTATAGGACAGATCAACCATGAGCAGTTCTTC
CSVLIGQINHEQFF
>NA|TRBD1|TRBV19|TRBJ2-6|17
TGTGCCAGTAGTATTTGGCAGGGGGCGCGTGGGGCCAACGTCCTGACTTTC
CASSIWQGARGANVLTF
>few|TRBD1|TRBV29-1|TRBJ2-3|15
TGCAGCGATGGGACAGGGGGCTCGGGCACAGATACGCAGTATTTT
CSDGTGGSGTDTQYF
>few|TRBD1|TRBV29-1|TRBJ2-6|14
TGCAGCGTGGCAGGGGGCACTGGGGCCAACGTCCTGACTTTC
CSVAGGTGANVLTF
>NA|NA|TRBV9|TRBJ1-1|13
TGTGCCAGCAGCACATATATAAGCACTGAAGCTTTCTTT
CASSTYISTEAFF
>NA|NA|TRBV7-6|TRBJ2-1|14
TGTGCCAGCAGCTTAGCCCTAACAGTCGATGAGCAGTTCTTC
CASSLALTVDEQFF
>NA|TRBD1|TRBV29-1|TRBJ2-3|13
TGCAGCGTTGACGGGCAGGGAAGGGGGCCGCAGTATTTT
CSVDGQGRGPQYF
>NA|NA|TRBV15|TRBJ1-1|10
TGTGCCGGGGCCGAGGCTGAAGCTTTCTTT
CAGAEAEAFF
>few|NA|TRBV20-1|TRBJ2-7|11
TGCAGTGCTAGTGACAGCTACGAGCAGTACTTC
CSASDSYEQYF
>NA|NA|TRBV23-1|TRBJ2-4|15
TGCGCCAGCAGCCCCACTGTAGCCGGCAAAAACATTCAGTACTTC
CASSPTVAGKNIQYF
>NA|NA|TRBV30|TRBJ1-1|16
TGTGCCTGGAAAACCCCATCAAGCCTCAGGGAAACTGAAGCTTTCTTT
CAWKTPSSLRETEAFF
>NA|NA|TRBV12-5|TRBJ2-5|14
TGTGCTAGTGGTGTGGGGAACAAGGAAGAGACCCAGTACTTC
CASGVGNKEETQYF
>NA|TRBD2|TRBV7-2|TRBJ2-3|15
TGTGCCAGCAGCTTAAGCGGGGACCGCACAGATACGCAGTATTTT
CASSLSGDRTDTQYF
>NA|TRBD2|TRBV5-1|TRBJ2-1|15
TGCGCCAGCAGCTTGGGACTAGCGGGGTACAATGAGCAGTTCTTC
CASSLGLAGYNEQFF
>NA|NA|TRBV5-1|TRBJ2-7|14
TGCGCCAGCAGCGCCTCGACCACCCTCTACGAGCAGTACTTC
CASSASTTLYEQYF
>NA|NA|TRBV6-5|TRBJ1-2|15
TGTGCCAGCAGTTACTCGAACGAGGGGAACTATGGCTACACCTTC
CASSYSNEGNYGYTF
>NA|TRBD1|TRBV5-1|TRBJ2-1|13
TGCGCCAGCAGTGGACAGGGAGACGATGAGCAGTTCTTC
CASSGQGDDEQFF
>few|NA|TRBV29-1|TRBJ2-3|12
TGCAGCGTTGAAGAGGGCACAGATACGCAGTATTTT
CSVEEGTDTQYF
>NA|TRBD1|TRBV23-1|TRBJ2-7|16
TGCGCCAGCAGTCAACATGGGACAGTCGTAGGCTACGAGCAGTACTTC
CASSQHGTVVGYEQYF
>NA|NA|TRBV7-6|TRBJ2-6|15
TGTGCCAGCAGCCAAGGGCAATCTGGGGCCAACGTCCTGACTTTC
CASSQGQSGANVLTF
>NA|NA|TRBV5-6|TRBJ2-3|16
TGTGCCAGCAGCCTACCAGTGACGGCGAGCACAGATACGCAGTATTTT
CASSLPVTASTDTQYF
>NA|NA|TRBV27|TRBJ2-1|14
TGTGCCAGCAGTTCGACTAGCTCCTACAATGAGCAGTTCTTC
CASSSTSSYNEQFF
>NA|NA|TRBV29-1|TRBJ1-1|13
TGCAGCGTTGAAGACACAGTGCCCACTGAAGCTTTCTTT
CSVEDTVPTEAFF
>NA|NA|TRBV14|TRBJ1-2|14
TGTGCCAGCAGCCTATGGGACGTTAACTATGGCTACACCTTC
CASSLWDVNYGYTF
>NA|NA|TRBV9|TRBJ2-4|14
TGTGCCAGCAGCGTGAATGTAGCCAAAAACATTCAGTACTTC
CASSVNVAKNIQYF
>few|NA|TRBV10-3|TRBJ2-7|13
TGTGCCATCACGGGACACCAATCCTACGAGCAGTACTTC
CAITGHQSYEQYF
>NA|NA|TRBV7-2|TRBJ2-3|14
TGTGCCAGCAGCCCCGCCCGGGCGGCAGATACGCAGTATTTT
CASSPARAADTQYF
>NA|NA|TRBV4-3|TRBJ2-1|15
TGCGCCAGCAGCCAAGACAGGAAAACCTACAATGAGCAGTTCTTC
CASSQDRKTYNEQFF
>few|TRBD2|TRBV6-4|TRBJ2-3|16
TGTGCCAGCCGGGGACTAGCGGGGACTAGCACAGATACGCAGTATTTT
CASRGLAGTSTDTQYF
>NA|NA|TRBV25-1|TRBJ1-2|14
TGTGCCAGCAGTGAAGTGACGGAAAACTATGGCTACACCTTC
CASSEVTENYGYTF
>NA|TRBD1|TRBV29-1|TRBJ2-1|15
TGCAGCGTTGAAGGACAGGGATTAACCTACAATGAGCAGTTCTTC
CSVEGQGLTYNEQFF
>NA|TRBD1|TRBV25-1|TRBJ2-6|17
TGTGCCAGCAGTGGCCGGGACAGGGGTACCGGGGCCAACGTCCTGACTTTC
CASSGRDRGTGANVLTF